This T cell receptor beta chain comes out of a study of blood T cell repertoires in COVID-19. This table comes from immunoSEQ multiplex PCR, and its TCRdb copy is limited to in-frame clones, with some not included. The data hold 70,000 to 90,000 clones, with approximately 90% observed a single time. V gave up 3 bases and J gave up 5 bases, with 4 bases separating them. Germline CDR1 MDHEN, CDR2 SYDVKM. The CDR3 runs to 11 residues. The TCR sequence derives from a woman aged 45 to 65 with acute COVID-19. The sample consisted of PBMCs or T cells enriched from blood (not recorded which). V usage is TRBV28 and J usage is TRBJ2-5; D unresolved. The CDR3 is CASSFGETQYF. The DNA of the CDR3 is TGTGCCAGCAGTTTCGGGGAGACCCAGTACTTC.